This TCR beta chain derives from a study of T cell responses to AZD1222 COVID-19 vaccine. The wider study: Second-dose recipients at about 4 or about 12 weeks were treated as one pooled group. Study-wide findings and caveats: Repertoire sampling was restricted to post-peak T cell response timepoints. Nearly half of the spike-specific TCRs reportedly recognize variant regions that carry no mutations.

For this clone: The target antigen is unknown.

The CDR3 has 13 residues. Trimming removed 7 bases at V and 3 bases at J, with 12 bases between. Germline V gene lookup returns CDR1 SGHAT and CDR2 FQDESV (reference sequence). Clones were read by immunoSEQ multiplex PCR, and TCRdb kept only the in-frame ones, dropping some. The repertoire holds 110,000 to 150,000 clones, with around 87% as singletons. The chain is built from TRBV11-1 and TRBJ1-1; D is unresolved. The origin of this receptor is an adult in good health. The sequenced sample was peripheral blood, obtained on day 0 of AZD1222 vaccination. CDR3 sequence: CASTFDAYTEAFF. As DNA, the CDR3 is TGTGCCAGCACATTTGACGCGTACACTGAAGCTTTCTTT. Combining the CDR3 with reference TRBV11-1 and TRBJ1-1 gives the whole variable domain EAEVAQSPRYKITEKSQAVAFWCDPISGHATLYWYRQILGQGPELLVQFQDESVVDDSQLPKDRFSAERLKGVDSTLKIQPAELGDSAMYLCASTFDAYTEAFFGQGTRLTVV.